These 21 T cell receptor beta chains were sequenced from one sample in a study of blood T cells in healthy people across ages. Primed by a sample-barcoded 5' primer and a J-beta primer mix, a second PCR proceeded for 7 to 11 cycles. TCRdb re-analysed the 5' RACE reads in MiXCR, keeping a single row per CDR3 protein. The sample carries 600,000 to 650,000 distinct CDR3 sequences, roughly 58% recorded once. Input material: blood. These receptors all come from a man aged 60 to 75 in good health.

The gene calls are TRBV7-6 and TRBJ2-3, with D unresolved. The germline V and J ends were trimmed by 4 bases and 3 bases, with 14 bases remaining between them. Germline V gene sequence: CDR1 SGHVS, CDR2 FNYEAQ. CDR3 size: 15 residues. In DNA form, the CDR3 reads TGTGCCAGCAGCTCCGACCCAGCCAGTACAGATACGCAGTATTTT. Translation: CASSSDPASTDTQYF.

Comments on this clonotype: An end of the junction does not agree with germline; a read error may underlie this. The V call is TRBV20-1, the J call TRBJ2-1; 9 bases align to TRBD2. Looked up from germline, CDR1 is DFQATT and CDR2 is SNEGSKA (reference sequence). The CDR3 length is 15 residues. This CDR3 is CSALRLAESYSEQFF. CDR3 bases: TGCAGTGCTCTGAGACTAGCGGAATCCTACAGTGAGCAGTTCTTC.

This chain uses TRBV20-1 with TRBJ2-2; 10 bases are shared with TRBD1. CDR1 and CDR2 from the germline V gene are DFQATT and SNEGSKA (reference sequence). The CDR3 spans 13 residues. V gave up 6 bases and J gave up 6 bases; unmatched junction bases: 4. The CDR3 protein is CSARDRGSGELFF. CDR3 DNA sequence: TGCAGTGCACGGGACAGGGGTTCCGGGGAGCTGTTTTTT.

This rearrangement joins TRBV20-1 to TRBJ2-4; D remains unclear. TRBJ2-7 matches the DNA end more closely, so the J call is doubtful. Germline-derived CDR1 and CDR2 are DFQATT and SNEGSKA (reference sequence). This CDR3 contains 12 residues. In nucleotides, the CDR3 is TGCAGTGCTAACACGGATGACTACGAGCAGTACTTC. Translating gives CSANTDDYEQYF.

This clonotype was picked up one time. The chain uses TRBV3-1 and TRBJ2-1; D gene unclear. CDR1 and CDR2 (germline): LGHDT, YNNKEL (reference sequence). V lost 4 bases to trimming and J lost 1 base, with 11 bases between them. CDR3 length equals 15 residues. Here the CDR3 DNA reads TGTGCCAGCAGCCCGCTTGTCGATTCCTACAATGAGCAGTTCTTC. It translates to CASSPLVDSYNEQFF.

The rearrangement joins TRBV10-3 to TRBJ2-6, with D uncertain. CDR3 length: 14 amino acids. The V and J ends lost 10 bases and 4 bases respectively, with 14 bases between them. Germline V gene lookup returns CDR1 ENHRY and CDR2 SYGVKD. DNA of the CDR3: TGTGCCACCAAAACAGAAGCCGGGGCCAACGTCCTGACTTTC. Translation gives CATKTEAGANVLTF.

This clonotype was found a few times. The chain combines TRBV7-9 with TRBJ2-5; D not resolved. Germline CDR1 SEHNR, CDR2 FQNEAQ (reference sequence). CDR3 size: 13 residues. The germline V and J ends were trimmed by 3 bases and 2 bases, with 7 bases remaining between them. The CDR3 DNA reads as TGTGCCAGCAGCTTTATAATTCAAGAGACCCAGTACTTC. Translated, it gives CASSFIIQETQYF.

V is TRBV20-1 and J is TRBJ1-2, with 9 bases that match TRBD1. Trimming at V came to 1 base and at J to 6 bases, leaving 3 bases not matched to a gene. This CDR3 comprises 13 residues. CDR1 is DFQATT and CDR2 is SNEGSKA in the germline V gene (reference sequence). The CDR3 DNA follows: TGCAGTGCTAGAGTATGGACAGGGGATGGCTACACCTTC. It yields the protein CSARVWTGDGYTF.

This rearrangement joins TRBV7-2 to TRBJ2-5; 8 bases map to TRBD1. Per germline, CDR1 SGHTA and CDR2 FQGNSA. Trimming took 5 bases from V and 8 from J; bases not matched to a gene: 7. There are 13 residues in the CDR3. The CDR3 spells CASSTGGIGTQYF. The DNA for the CDR3 is TGTGCCAGCAGCACAGGGGGTATCGGAACCCAGTACTTC.

The rearrangement links TRBV4-1 to TRBJ2-5; D might be TRBD2 (7 bases). There are 18 residues in the CDR3. V lost 0 bases to trimming and J lost 5 bases, with 22 bases between them. Germline assignment: CDR1 MGHRA and CDR2 YSYEKL. The CDR3 region has the DNA TGCGCCAGCAGCCAAGATCCTCCTGGCGGGGGCAGTTACGAGACCCAGTACTTC. Protein sequence: CASSQDPPGGGSYETQYF.

The chain has TRBV3-1 and TRBJ1-1, with D maybe TRBD1 (6 bases). The CDR3 is made up of 17 amino acids. Per germline, CDR1 LGHDT and CDR2 YNNKEL (reference sequence). The V gene lost 4 bases and the J gene lost 4 bases, with 22 bases spanning the gap. CDR3 coding DNA: TGTGCCAGCAGCCCCAGGCCTTGGGGGGCGTTAGGCACTGAAGCTTTCTTT. Residues: CASSPRPWGALGTEAFF. Combining the CDR3 with reference TRBV3-1 and TRBJ1-1 gives the whole variable domain DTAVSQTPKYLVTQMGNDKSIKCEQNLGHDTMYWYKQDSKKFLKIMFSYNNKELIINETVPNRFSPKSPDKAHLNLHINSLELGDSAVYFCASSPRPWGALGTEAFFGQGTRLTVV.

CDR3 residues: CASSYVSAAGGSNQPQHF. The CDR3 DNA reads as TGTGCCAGCAGTTACGTGTCAGCGGCCGGGGGGAGCAATCAGCCCCAGCATTTT. The chain links TRBV6-2 or TRBV6-3 to TRBJ1-5, with a tentative D call TRBD1 (5 bases). Germline loops: CDR1 MNHEY, CDR2 SVGEGT. V was pared by 2 bases and J by 1 base, with 18 bases between. The CDR3 sequence is 18 residues long.

The chain couples TRBV29-1 to TRBJ1-2, with D perhaps TRBD1 (6 bases). The CDR3 is made up of 14 amino acids. Germline V gene sequence: CDR1 SQVTM, CDR2 ANQGSEA. Trimming took off 7 bases at V and 6 bases at J, with 21 bases between the two ends. CDR3 residues: CSALFRGAVHGYTF. The CDR3, as DNA: TGCAGCGCCCTTTTTAGGGGGGCCGTCCATGGCTACACCTTC.

This chain uses TRBV5-4 with TRBJ2-6, with a possible D match to TRBD2 (6 bases). The CDR3 consists of 16 residues. V gave up 3 bases and J gave up 0 bases, with 10 bases separating them. Germline CDR1 and CDR2: SGHNT and YYREEE (reference sequence). The DNA of the CDR3 is TGTGCCAGCAGCTCTGGGACTCCCTCTGGGGCCAACGTCCTGACTTTC. It translates to CASSSGTPSGANVLTF.

The chain carries TRBV20-1 and TRBJ2-7; 8 bases match TRBD2. The CDR3 covers 15 residues. CDR1 and CDR2 (germline): DFQATT, SNEGSKA (reference sequence). The J segment lost 0 bases and the V segment lost 3 bases, leaving 7 bases of the junction unmatched. CDR3 protein: CSARGSGGSSYEQYF. CDR3 DNA sequence: TGCAGTGCTAGGGGATCGGGGGGGAGCTCCTACGAGCAGTACTTC.

About this clonotype: A junction boundary mismatches the germline segment, possibly from a read error. This rearrangement joins TRBV10-3 to TRBJ1-5; 11 positions agree with TRBD1. The CDR3 sequence is 17 residues long. Germline CDR1 reads ENHRY; CDR2 reads SYGVKD. The DNA for the CDR3 is TGTGCCATCGGAGCGGGACAGGGGGAAGGGAGCAATCACCCCCAGCATTTT. It encodes CAIGAGQGEGSNHPQHF.

With regard to this clonotype: Sequence at one end of the junction differs from germline and may be a read error. The rearrangement joins TRBV3-1 to TRBJ1-6; no firm D call. This CDR3 is built from 17 residues. CDR1 LGHDT and CDR2 YNNKEL come from the germline V gene (reference sequence). CDR3 residues: CASSQKGGTTYSSPLHF. The CDR3 nucleotides read TGTGCCAGCAGCCAAAAGGGTGGAACGACCTATAGTTCACCCCTCCACTTT.

The table lists this clonotype with a count of one. V is TRBV28 and J is TRBJ2-1, with D tentatively TRBD1 (5 bases). This CDR3 spans 13 amino acids. Deletions cut 6 bases from V and 6 bases from J, with 12 bases between. Germline V gives CDR1 MDHEN, CDR2 SYDVKM. The chain's CDR3 is CASRAQGPNEQFF. In DNA, the CDR3 is TGTGCCAGCAGAGCCCAGGGCCCCAATGAGCAGTTCTTC.

This clonotype was seen a few times. In DNA, the CDR3 is TGTGCCAGCAGCTTAGCGGGAAGGGTCACAGATACGCAGTATTTT. Translation: CASSLAGRVTDTQYF. The chain has TRBV11-2 and TRBJ2-3, with D perhaps matching TRBD2 (5 bases). Germline CDR1 and CDR2: SGHAT and FQNNGV. V was shortened by 1 base and J by 2 bases, with 10 bases between the two germline ends. The CDR3 is made up of 15 amino acids. The variable domain in full, with the rest retrieved from reference TRBV11-2 and TRBJ2-3, is EAGVAQSPRYKIIEKRQSVAFWCNPISGHATLYWYQQILGQGPKLLIQFQNNGVVDDSQLPKDRFSAERLKGVDSTLKIQPAKLEDSAVYLCASSLAGRVTDTQYFGPGTRLTVL.

In DNA, the CDR3 is TGCGCCAGCAGCCCTTCGCTGCAGCGGGGGAGCACAGATACGCAGTATTTT. This translates into CASSPSLQRGSTDTQYF. This chain uses TRBV5-1 with TRBJ2-3; 8 nucleotides agree with TRBD2. The CDR3 is 17 amino acids. The junction had 10 bases not matched to a gene; V was cut back by 4 bases and J by 0 bases. CDR1 SGHRS and CDR2 YFSETQ come from the germline V gene.

Concerning this clonotype itself: Relative to the germline gene, one junction end is altered; a read error may explain this. The rearrangement joins TRBV11-2 to TRBJ2-3, with 10 bases that match TRBD1. This CDR3 is 17 amino acids long. Per the germline V gene, CDR1 is SGHAT and CDR2 is FQNNGV. The CDR3 bases are TGTGCCGGCAGGTCCGGGACAGGGGTACGAGTCACAGATACGCAGTATTTT. Translation gives CAGRSGTGVRVTDTQYF.